The 29 T cell receptor beta chains listed next were all sequenced from one sample in a study of CD8 T cells in ankylosing spondylitis. TCRdb re-called the 5' RACE reads through MiXCR, storing one row per CDR3 protein. This sample has under 850,000 distinct CDR3 sequences, with 15% to 20% found just once. What these receptors recognize is not known. Study-level findings and limits: Seemingly distinctive of ankylosing spondylitis blood was a TCR beta motif formed by eight highly homologous variants.

The sequenced sample was blood, either unsorted or a sorted T cell fraction (not recorded which). Receptors were obtained from a male donor with ankylosing spondylitis.

This clonotype was counted many times. The gene calls are TRBV12-3 or TRBV12-4 and TRBJ2-2; D may be TRBD2 (6 bases). The CDR3 totals 15 residues. V was clipped by 7 bases and J by 6 bases, with 18 bases between them. CDR3 DNA sequence: TGTGCCAGCACCTCCAACGGGGGTCCTGCCGGGGAGCTGTTTTTT. Protein: CASTSNGGPAGELFF.

The chain uses TRBV29-1 and TRBJ2-7; D might be TRBD1 or TRBD2, each matching 6 bases. Trimming removed 3 bases from V and 2 bases from J, with 8 bases in between. The CDR3 is 12 amino acids. Germline-derived CDR1 and CDR2 are SQVTM and ANQGSEA. Written as DNA, the CDR3 is TGCAGCGTTGACGGGGGCGCCTACGAGCAGTACTTC. Protein: CSVDGGAYEQYF.

The gene calls are TRBV2 and TRBJ2-2; 10 positions match TRBD2. The CDR3 is 16 amino acids. Germline trimming cut 8 bases from V and 0 bases from J; bases unmatched to any gene: 6. Germline CDR1 and CDR2: SNHLY and FYNNEI. CDR3 residues: CASVGSGGPNTGELFF. CDR3 nucleotides: TGTGCCAGCGTGGGTAGCGGGGGGCCGAACACCGGGGAGCTGTTTTTT.

This clonotype was seen more than once but under ten times. This chain joins TRBV7-9 and TRBJ2-3; 7 bases align to TRBD1. Germline CDR1 SEHNR, CDR2 FQNEAQ (reference sequence). V shed 5 bases, J shed 3 bases, and the junction held 8 bases outside the gene matches. The length of the CDR3 is 15 residues. The CDR3 reads CASSLSTGTTDTQYF. The CDR3 region has the DNA TGTGCCAGCAGCCTGTCGACAGGGACGACAGATACGCAGTATTTT. The full variable domain, its missing parts supplied by reference TRBV7-9 and TRBJ2-3, is DTGVSQNPRHKITKRGQNVTFRCDPISEHNRLYWYRQTLGQGPEFLTYFQNEAQLEKSRLLSDRFSAERPKGSFSTLEIQRTEQGDSAMYLCASSLSTGTTDTQYFGPGTRLTVL.

The chain joins TRBV20-1 to TRBJ2-4; 7 nucleotides line up with TRBD2. Germline CDR1 is DFQATT and CDR2 is SNEGSKA (reference sequence). The CDR3 totals 14 residues. V trimming: 0 bases; J trimming: 11 bases; junction bases outside the gene matches: 10. This CDR3 reads CSARDRSSGPVQYF. The CDR3, as DNA: TGCAGTGCTAGAGATCGGAGTAGCGGGCCTGTTCAGTACTTC.

The chain couples TRBV21-1 to TRBJ1-1. TRBV21-1 is noted as a pseudogene. The CDR3 length is 14 residues. The CDR3 DNA sequence: TGTGCCAGCAGCGGTTTAAAGTGGAACACTGAAGCTTTCTTT. Its protein is CASSGLKWNTEAFF.

Of note for this clonotype: The germline gene is not matched at one end of the junction; a read error may be the cause. The chain is built from TRBV3-1 and TRBJ2-1; TRBD2 matches at 10 bases. Germline V gene data show CDR1 as LGHDT and CDR2 as YNNKEL (reference sequence). This CDR3 contains 19 residues. The CDR3 sequence is CTSSLGSYSGLASRDEQFF. CDR3 in DNA: TGTACCAGCAGTTTAGGGTCCTATTCGGGACTAGCGTCTCGGGATGAGCAGTTCTTC.

The rearrangement uses TRBV9 and TRBJ2-2, with D perhaps being TRBD1 or TRBD2 (5 bases each). The germline CDR1 and CDR2 sequences are SGDLS and YYNGEE. CDR3 length equals 15 residues. V was trimmed by 6 bases and J by 1 base, leaving 13 bases between them. CDR3 sequence reads: CASTVGTVNTGELFF. CDR3 bases: TGTGCCAGCACGGTGGGGACGGTGAACACCGGGGAGCTGTTTTTT.

This clonotype was recorded at least ten times. V gene TRBV5-1 combines with J gene TRBJ2-7; 8 bases fit TRBD2. V shed 4 bases and J 6 bases; nucleotides not matched to a gene: 12. Germline CDR1 is SGHRS and CDR2 is YFSETQ. The CDR3 consists of 15 residues. The CDR3 is CASSDTGGMGIEQYF. The CDR3 bases are TGCGCCAGCAGCGACACGGGAGGGATGGGGATCGAGCAGTACTTC. Looking up the rest from reference TRBV5-1 and TRBJ2-7 gives the full variable domain: KAGVTQTPRYLIKTRGQQVTLSCSPISGHRSVSWYQQTPGQGLQFLFEYFSETQRNKGNFPGRFSGRQFSNSRSEMNVSTLELGDSALYLCASSDTGGMGIEQYFGPGTRLTVT.

This chain connects TRBV3-1 to TRBJ1-6; weak D call: TRBD1 (6 bases). The germline V gene encodes CDR1 LGHDT and CDR2 YNNKEL (reference sequence). The CDR3 covers 16 residues. V lost 0 bases and J 5 bases, leaving 11 bases between the germline ends. In DNA, the CDR3 is TGTGCCAGCAGCCAAGATCCAGGGGATAATAATTCACCCCTCCACTTT. Protein: CASSQDPGDNNSPLHF.

The rearrangement links TRBV27 to TRBJ2-1, with TRBD2 matching over 7 bases. The junction had 10 bases not matched to a gene; V was cut back by 7 bases and J by 4 bases. Germline V gives CDR1 MNHEY, CDR2 SMNVEV (reference sequence). The CDR3 sequence is 15 residues long. The CDR3 bases are TGTGCCAGCACTCACGGGGCGGGAGAGTACAATGAGCAGTTCTTC. It yields the protein CASTHGAGEYNEQFF.

The table lists this clonotype with many counts. This rearrangement joins TRBV10-3 to TRBJ2-1; D unresolved. CDR1 ENHRY and CDR2 SYGVKD come from the germline V gene. V was clipped by 7 bases and J by 3 bases, with 13 bases between them. The CDR3 covers 14 residues. CDR3 residues: CAITQDENYNEQFF. CDR3 coding DNA: TGTGCCATCACGCAGGACGAAAACTACAATGAGCAGTTCTTC.

The chain uses TRBV7-8 and TRBJ1-1; TRBD1 agrees at 8 bases. The V segment lost 2 bases and the J segment 9 bases; nucleotides outside the gene matches: 2. The CDR3 spans 12 residues. Germline values: CDR1 SGHVS, CDR2 FQNEAQ. CDR3 nucleotide sequence: TGTGCCAGCAGCTTAAGGACAGGGCAAGCTTTCTTT. Encoded protein: CASSLRTGQAFF.

The rearrangement joins TRBV12-3 or TRBV12-4 to TRBJ1-5; TRBD1 might be the D (6 bases). V was shortened by 2 bases and J by 6 bases, with 14 bases between the two germline ends. This CDR3 comprises 15 residues. The CDR3, as DNA: TGTGCCAGCAGTTTACAGGAGAAAGGGGGTCAGCCCCAGCATTTT. Encoded protein: CASSLQEKGGQPQHF.

V is TRBV11-2 and J is TRBJ1-5; 10 bases fit TRBD1. CDR1 is SGHAT and CDR2 is FQNNGV in the germline V gene. J was trimmed by 7 bases and V by 4 bases; bases with no gene match: 7. There are 15 residues in the CDR3. The CDR3 reads CASSSTGGVGQPQHF. The CDR3 bases are TGTGCCAGCAGCTCGACAGGGGGCGTGGGCCAGCCCCAGCATTTT.

This clonotype was detected many times. The genes are TRBV20-1 and TRBJ2-1; 9 nucleotides agree with TRBD2. CDR1 DFQATT and CDR2 SNEGSKA come from the germline V gene (reference sequence). The CDR3 is 14 amino acids. J gave up 4 bases and V 5 bases, and 6 bases lay outside the gene matches. CDR3 protein: CSAVSGGNYNEQFF. DNA of the CDR3: TGCAGTGCTGTTAGCGGGGGAAATTACAATGAGCAGTTCTTC.

This clonotype was recorded at least ten times. The chain joins TRBV14 to TRBJ2-6, with D tentatively TRBD1 (5 bases). Germline values: CDR1 SGHDN, CDR2 FVKESK. V was shortened by 4 bases and J by 1 base, with 8 bases between the two germline ends. The CDR3 is made up of 15 amino acids. The CDR3 sequence: CASSPGYSGANVLTF. In nucleotides, the CDR3 is TGTGCCAGCAGCCCAGGGTATTCTGGGGCCAACGTCCTGACTTTC.

The rearrangement joins TRBV4-1 to TRBJ2-3; no clear D. Germline V CDR1 and CDR2: MGHRA, YSYEKL. The CDR3 is 16 amino acids. Trimming removed 0 bases at V and 2 bases at J, with 12 bases between. The CDR3 is CASSQDRAENTDTQYF. Here the CDR3 DNA reads TGCGCCAGCAGCCAAGATCGGGCGGAAAACACAGATACGCAGTATTTT.

The table lists this clonotype with a few counts. The rearrangement uses TRBV7-9 and TRBJ2-5; D is ambiguous. Trimming removed 0 bases at V and 5 bases at J, with 10 bases between. The germline CDR1 and CDR2 sequences are SEHNR and FQNEAQ (reference sequence). The CDR3 length is 14 residues. The chain's CDR3 is CASSLAGLEETQYF. The CDR3 DNA reads as TGTGCCAGCAGCTTAGCCGGCTTGGAGGAGACCCAGTACTTC.

The chain couples TRBV11-1 to TRBJ2-7; the match to TRBD2 covers 8 bases. Per the germline V gene, CDR1 is SGHAT and CDR2 is FQDESV (reference sequence). This CDR3 has 18 residues. V dropped 1 base and J dropped 2; count of bases not matched to a gene: 13. CDR3 sequence reads: CASSLGIVRSGIPYEQYF. The CDR3 DNA sequence: TGTGCCAGCAGCTTAGGGATAGTTCGTAGCGGGATCCCCTACGAGCAGTACTTC.

This clonotype occurred a few times. This chain links TRBV12-3 or TRBV12-4 with TRBJ2-1; no reliable D call. Trimming took off 7 bases at V and 5 bases at J, with 12 bases between the two ends. The CDR3 contains 13 residues. Here the CDR3 reads CASIDDIHNEQFF. The CDR3 DNA reads TGTGCCAGCATCGACGACATCCACAATGAGCAGTTCTTC.

The chain couples TRBV28 to TRBJ1-5, with a weak D call TRBD1 (6 bases). Germline V CDR1 and CDR2: MDHEN, SYDVKM. Trimming took off 4 bases at V and 2 bases at J, with 18 bases between the two ends. There are 17 residues in the CDR3. The chain's CDR3 is CASSSHKGGAGNQPQHF. For the CDR3, the DNA is TGTGCCAGCAGTTCCCATAAGGGGGGAGCGGGCAATCAGCCCCAGCATTTT.

The rearrangement uses TRBV5-4 and TRBJ1-1; TRBD1 might be the D (5 bases). Germline V gene data show CDR1 as SGHNT and CDR2 as YYREEE (reference sequence). The CDR3 covers 14 residues. Trimming pared 5 bases from V and 1 base from J, leaving 12 bases between. The CDR3 reads CASRRGETNTEAFF. The CDR3 DNA sequence: TGTGCCAGCAGAAGAGGGGAAACGAACACTGAAGCTTTCTTT.

The chain uses TRBV20-1 and TRBJ2-7; unclear D gene. V was shortened by 3 bases and J by 4 bases, with 16 bases between the two germline ends. The germline V gene encodes CDR1 DFQATT and CDR2 SNEGSKA (reference sequence). The CDR3 has 14 residues. The chain's CDR3 is CSARGPAQEYEQYF. CDR3 bases: TGCAGTGCTAGGGGCCCAGCCCAAGAGTACGAGCAGTACTTC.

A note on this clonotype: One end of the junction varies from germline; a read error may be responsible. The V gene is TRBV4-1, the J gene TRBJ1-5; D is ambiguous. This CDR3 spans 16 amino acids. CDR1 MGHRA and CDR2 YSYEKL come from the germline V gene. The CDR3 DNA reads TGCGCCAGCAGCGAAGAACTTACCCAACGAGGTCAGCCCCAGCATTTT. Protein sequence: CASSEELTQRGQPQHF.

This rearrangement joins TRBV7-9 to TRBJ2-7; D possibly matches TRBD1 or TRBD2 (6 bases each). Germline values: CDR1 SEHNR, CDR2 FQNEAQ (reference sequence). Trimming removed 6 bases from V and 6 bases from J, with 27 bases in between. The CDR3 totals 17 residues. CDR3 nucleotide sequence: TGTGCCAGCAGTCAAGGGATGCTACTACGGGGGCGGGGCGAGCAGTACTTC. Residues: CASSQGMLLRGRGEQYF.

This chain uses TRBV29-1 with TRBJ2-1; 8 bases are a match to TRBD2. The CDR3 loop spans 14 amino acids. CDR1 and CDR2 (germline): SQVTM, ANQGSEA. Germline trimming cut 7 bases from V and 8 bases from J; bases unmatched to any gene: 13. The CDR3 sequence is CSGLGGAGGDEQFF. The CDR3 region has the DNA TGCAGCGGCTTGGGTGGGGCGGGAGGCGATGAGCAGTTCTTC.

V is TRBV3-1 and J is TRBJ2-7, with D maybe TRBD2 (5 bases). This CDR3 has 13 amino acids. Per the germline V gene, CDR1 is LGHDT and CDR2 is YNNKEL (reference sequence). V lost 4 bases to trimming and J lost 11 bases, with 18 bases between them. The CDR3 reads CASSRGPLVGEYF. CDR3 nucleotides: TGTGCCAGCAGCCGAGGGCCCCTGGTTGGAGAGTACTTC.

This clonotype occurred a few times. The gene calls are TRBV7-9 and TRBJ1-1; 8 positions agree with TRBD1. Trimming removed 1 base from V and 3 bases from J; junction bases left unmatched: 4. Germline CDR1 SEHNR, CDR2 FQNEAQ (reference sequence). This CDR3 has 15 residues. CDR3 in DNA: TGTGCCAGCAGCTTAGTACAGGGGGGGGACACTGAAGCTTTCTTT. This encodes CASSLVQGGDTEAFF.